This TCR beta chain was captured by sequencing in a study of T cell clonality in common variable immunodeficiency. Study results and caveats: Shared TCRbeta clones were fewer between CVID subjects than controls. Reportedly, TCR beta sequences from common variable immunodeficiency showed fewer deletions and N-nucleotide insertions.

The table lists this clone with a few counts. Its antigen is not identified. The sequenced fragment ends 3 residues before the CDR3 boundary, so the rest is inferred from the germline J gene. The same CDR3 arises from other DNA sequences in this sample as well. Trimming left V 1 base short and J 0 bases short, with 6 bases between. The CDR3 contains 14 residues. Germline-derived CDR1 and CDR2 are SGHTA and FQGNSA. Only in-frame clones appear in the TCRdb table, and some are missing; sequencing was by immunoSEQ multiplex PCR. The table lists about 33,000 clones, with no singletons. This chain joins TRBV7-2 and TRBJ1-1; a possible D gene is TRBD1 (6 bases). The source is a human donor with common variable immunodeficiency. The sequenced sample consisted of peripheral blood mononuclear cells. Partial CDR3 DNA: TGTGCCAGCAGCTTAGACAGGGTGAACACTGAA. Its protein product is CASSLDRVNTE. The full CDR3 protein reads CASSLDRVNTEAFF. The full variable domain, with the rest looked up from reference TRBV7-2 and TRBJ1-1, is GAGVSQSPSNKVTEKGKDVELRCDPISGHTALYWYRQSLGQGLEFLIYFQGNSAPDKSGLPSDRFSAERTGGSVSTLTIQRTQQEDSAVYLCASSLDRVNTEAFFGQGTRLTVV.